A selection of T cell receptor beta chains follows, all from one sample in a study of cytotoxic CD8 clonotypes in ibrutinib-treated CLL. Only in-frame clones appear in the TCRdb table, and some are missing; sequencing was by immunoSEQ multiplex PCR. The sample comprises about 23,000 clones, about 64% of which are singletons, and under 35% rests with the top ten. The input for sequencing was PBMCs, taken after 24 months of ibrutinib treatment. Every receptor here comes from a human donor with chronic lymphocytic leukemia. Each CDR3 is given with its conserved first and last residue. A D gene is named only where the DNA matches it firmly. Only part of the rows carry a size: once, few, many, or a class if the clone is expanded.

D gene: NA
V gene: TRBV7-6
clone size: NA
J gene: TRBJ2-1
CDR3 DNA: TGTGCCAGCAGGCCCCCCTCCGAGGGGGGGCGGGATGAGCAGTTCTTC
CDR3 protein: CASRPPSEGGRDEQFF

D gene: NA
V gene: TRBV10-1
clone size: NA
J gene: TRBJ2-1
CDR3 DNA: TGCGCCAGCAGTGAGGAGACATATCGGGATGAGCAGTTCTTC
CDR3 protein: CASSEETYRDEQFF

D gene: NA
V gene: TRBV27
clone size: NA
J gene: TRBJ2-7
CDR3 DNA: TGTGCCAGCCGGGCTAGAGTGCGCCACGAGCAGTACTTC
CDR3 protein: CASRARVRHEQYF

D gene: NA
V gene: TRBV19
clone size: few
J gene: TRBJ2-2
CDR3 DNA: TGTGCCAGTAGTATAGAACCGCGAACGGGCGGGGAGCTGTTTTTT
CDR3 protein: CASSIEPRTGGELFF

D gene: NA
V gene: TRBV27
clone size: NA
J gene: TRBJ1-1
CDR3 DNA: TGTGCCAGCCGGCGGGGGAGCGCTGAAGCTTTCTTT
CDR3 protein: CASRRGSAEAFF

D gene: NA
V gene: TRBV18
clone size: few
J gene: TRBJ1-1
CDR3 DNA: TGTGCCAGCCAGGGGAACACTGAAGCTTTCTTT
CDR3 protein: CASQGNTEAFF

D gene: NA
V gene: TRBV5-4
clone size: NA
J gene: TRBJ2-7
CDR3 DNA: TGTGCCAGCAGCTCCCACATGGACGAGCAGTACTTC
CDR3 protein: CASSSHMDEQYF

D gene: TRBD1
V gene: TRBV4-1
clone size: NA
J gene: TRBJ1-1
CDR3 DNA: TGCGCCAGCAGCCAGCTCGGACAGGGGGCAGCTGAAGCTTTCTTT
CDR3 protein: CASSQLGQGAAEAFF

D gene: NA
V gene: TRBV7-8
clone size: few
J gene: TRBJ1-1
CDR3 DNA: TGTGCCAGCAGCTTCTTTACCGGGACGGGGAACACTGAAGCTTTCTTT
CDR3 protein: CASSFFTGTGNTEAFF

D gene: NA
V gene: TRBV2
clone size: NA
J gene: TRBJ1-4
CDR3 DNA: TGTGCCAGCAGTGCGGGGGATGCAAATGAAAAACTGTTTTTT
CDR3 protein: CASSAGDANEKLFF

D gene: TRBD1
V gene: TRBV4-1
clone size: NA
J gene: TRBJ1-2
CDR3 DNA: TGCGCCAGCAGCCAGGAGCCGGGACAGGGGTACTATGGCTACACCTTC
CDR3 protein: CASSQEPGQGYYGYTF

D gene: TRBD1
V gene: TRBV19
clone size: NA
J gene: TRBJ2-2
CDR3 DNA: TGTGCCAGTAGTATACTACAGGGGGCCGGCGGGGAGCTGTTTTTT
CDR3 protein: CASSILQGAGGELFF

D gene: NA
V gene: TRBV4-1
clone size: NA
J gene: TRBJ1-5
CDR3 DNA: TGCGCCAGCAGCCTAATCGATAGTCATGGCCAGCCCCAGCATTTT
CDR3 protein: CASSLIDSHGQPQHF

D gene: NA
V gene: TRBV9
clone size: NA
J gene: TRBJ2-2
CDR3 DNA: TGTGCCAGTCTTAAGGGAATGAACACCGGGGAGCTGTTTTTT
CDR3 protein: CASLKGMNTGELFF

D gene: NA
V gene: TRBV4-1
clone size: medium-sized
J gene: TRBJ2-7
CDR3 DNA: TGCGCCAGCAGCCAAGATCCAGTTTCCTACGAGCAGTACTTC
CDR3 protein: CASSQDPVSYEQYF

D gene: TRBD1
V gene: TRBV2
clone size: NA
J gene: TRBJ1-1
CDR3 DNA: TGTGCCAGCAGGGACCAGGGGACAGGGGACACTGAAGCTTTCTTT
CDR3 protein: CASRDQGTGDTEAFF

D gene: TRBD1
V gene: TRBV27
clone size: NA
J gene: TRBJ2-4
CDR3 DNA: TGTGCCAGCAGTTCGCCTTCACGGACAGGGGGGAACATTCAGTACTTC
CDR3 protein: CASSSPSRTGGNIQYF

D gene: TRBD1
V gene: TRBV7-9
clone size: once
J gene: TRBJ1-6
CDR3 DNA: TGTGCCAGCAGTTCGCCAGGGGGACCCCTCCACTTT
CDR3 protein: CASSSPGGPLHF

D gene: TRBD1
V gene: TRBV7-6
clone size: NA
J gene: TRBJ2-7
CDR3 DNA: TGTGCCAGCAGCTCAACGACAGGGTACGAGCAGTACTTC
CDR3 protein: CASSSTTGYEQYF

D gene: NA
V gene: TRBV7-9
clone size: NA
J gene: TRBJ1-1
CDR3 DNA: TGTGCCAGCAGCCCCCTCCCCCAGAACACTGAAGCTTTCTTT
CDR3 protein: CASSPLPQNTEAFF

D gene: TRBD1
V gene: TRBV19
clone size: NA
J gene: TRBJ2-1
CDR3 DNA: TGTGCCAGTATGATCGTCGGGACAGATCCCTACAATGAGCAGTTCTTC
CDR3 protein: CASMIVGTDPYNEQFF

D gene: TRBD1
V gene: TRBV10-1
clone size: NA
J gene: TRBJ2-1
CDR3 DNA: TGCGCCAGCAGCCGGGACAGGGTTCACGATGAGCAGTTCTTC
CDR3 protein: CASSRDRVHDEQFF

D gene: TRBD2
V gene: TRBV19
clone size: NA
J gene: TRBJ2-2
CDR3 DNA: TGTGCCAGTAGTTTAGCGGGGCTTCTAATCGGGGAGCTGTTTTTT
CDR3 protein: CASSLAGLLIGELFF

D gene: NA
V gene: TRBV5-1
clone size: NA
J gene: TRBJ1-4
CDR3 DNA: TGCGCCAGCAGCCCCCGGAGGGCAACTAATGAAAAACTGTTTTTT
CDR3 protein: CASSPRRATNEKLFF

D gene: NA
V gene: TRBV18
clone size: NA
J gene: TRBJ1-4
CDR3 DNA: TGTGCCAGCTCACCCGACAGTTGGAACGAAAAACTGTTTTTT
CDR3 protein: CASSPDSWNEKLFF

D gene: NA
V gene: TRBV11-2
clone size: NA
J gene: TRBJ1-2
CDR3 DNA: TGTGCCAGCAGCGAGGGCTCTGGTGGCTACACCTTC
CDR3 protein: CASSEGSGGYTF